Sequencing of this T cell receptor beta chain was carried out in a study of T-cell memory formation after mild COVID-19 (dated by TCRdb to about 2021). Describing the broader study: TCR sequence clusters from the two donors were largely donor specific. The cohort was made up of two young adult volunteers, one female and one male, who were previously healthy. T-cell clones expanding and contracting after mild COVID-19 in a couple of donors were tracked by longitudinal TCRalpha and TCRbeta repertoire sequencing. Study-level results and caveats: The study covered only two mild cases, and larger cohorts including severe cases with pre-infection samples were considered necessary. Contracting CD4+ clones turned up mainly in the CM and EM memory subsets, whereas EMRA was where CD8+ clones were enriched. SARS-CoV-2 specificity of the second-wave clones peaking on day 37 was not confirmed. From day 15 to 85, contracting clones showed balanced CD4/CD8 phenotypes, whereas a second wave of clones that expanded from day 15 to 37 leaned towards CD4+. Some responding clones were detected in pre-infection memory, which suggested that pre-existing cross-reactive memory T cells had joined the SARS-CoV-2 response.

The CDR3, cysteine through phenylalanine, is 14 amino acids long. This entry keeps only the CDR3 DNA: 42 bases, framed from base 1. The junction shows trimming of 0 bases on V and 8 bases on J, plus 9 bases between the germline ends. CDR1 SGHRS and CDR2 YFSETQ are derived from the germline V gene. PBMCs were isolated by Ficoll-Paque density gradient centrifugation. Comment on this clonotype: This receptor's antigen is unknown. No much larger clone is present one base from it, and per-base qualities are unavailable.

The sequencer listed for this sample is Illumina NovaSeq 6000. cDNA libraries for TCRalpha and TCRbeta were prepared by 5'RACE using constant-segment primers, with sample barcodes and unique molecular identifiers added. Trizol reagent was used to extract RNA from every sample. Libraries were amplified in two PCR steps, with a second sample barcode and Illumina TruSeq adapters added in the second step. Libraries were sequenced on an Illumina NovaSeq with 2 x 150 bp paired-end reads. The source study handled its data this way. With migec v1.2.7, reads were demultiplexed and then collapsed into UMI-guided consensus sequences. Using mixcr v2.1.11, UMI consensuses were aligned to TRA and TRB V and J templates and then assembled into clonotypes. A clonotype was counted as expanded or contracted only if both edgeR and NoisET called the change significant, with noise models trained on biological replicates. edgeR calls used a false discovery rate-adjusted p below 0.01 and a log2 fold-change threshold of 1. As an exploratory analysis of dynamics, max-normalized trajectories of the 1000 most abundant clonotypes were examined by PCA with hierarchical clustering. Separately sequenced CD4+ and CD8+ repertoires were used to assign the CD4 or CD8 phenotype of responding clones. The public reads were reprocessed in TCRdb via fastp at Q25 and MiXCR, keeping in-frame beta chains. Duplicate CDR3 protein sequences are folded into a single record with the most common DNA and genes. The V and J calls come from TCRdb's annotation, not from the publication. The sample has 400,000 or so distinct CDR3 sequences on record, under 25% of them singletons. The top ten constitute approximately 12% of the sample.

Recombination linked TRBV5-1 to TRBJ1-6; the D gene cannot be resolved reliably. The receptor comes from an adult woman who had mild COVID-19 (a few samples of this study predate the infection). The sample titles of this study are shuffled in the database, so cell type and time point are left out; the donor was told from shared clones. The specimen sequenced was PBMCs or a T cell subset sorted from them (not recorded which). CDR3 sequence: CASSLAFVDSPLHF. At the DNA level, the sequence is TGCGCCAGCAGCTTGGCTTTCGTTGATTCACCCCTCCACTTT.